This T cell receptor beta chain was identified in a study of OX40 agonist ivuxolimab in advanced cancers. Study-wide background: At 82.7% male, the cohort had a mean age of around 56 years, ranging from about 23 to 79. Treatment received earlier with anti-PD-1, anti-PD-L1 or anti-CTLA-4 agents was allowed, and roughly 40% had some.

TCRdb's copy holds only in-frame clones and misses some; the assay was immunoSEQ multiplex PCR. Among 65,000 to 80,000 clones listed, roughly 89% were seen once. The V segment lost 3 bases and the J segment 4 bases; nucleotides outside the gene matches: 7. Germline CDR1 reads MNHEY; CDR2 reads SMNVEV (reference sequence). The CDR3 runs to 15 residues. The source was CD4+ or CD8+ T cells sorted from blood, collected in a trial of the OX40 agonist ivuxolimab. The chain couples TRBV27 to TRBJ1-2; 8 positions match TRBD1. The sequence was obtained from an adult with an advanced solid tumor such as melanoma, head and neck, liver or kidney cancer. CDR3 nucleotides: TGTGCCAGCAGTTTGTCGACAGGGGCCCCCTATGGCTACACCTTC. It translates to CASSLSTGAPYGYTF.